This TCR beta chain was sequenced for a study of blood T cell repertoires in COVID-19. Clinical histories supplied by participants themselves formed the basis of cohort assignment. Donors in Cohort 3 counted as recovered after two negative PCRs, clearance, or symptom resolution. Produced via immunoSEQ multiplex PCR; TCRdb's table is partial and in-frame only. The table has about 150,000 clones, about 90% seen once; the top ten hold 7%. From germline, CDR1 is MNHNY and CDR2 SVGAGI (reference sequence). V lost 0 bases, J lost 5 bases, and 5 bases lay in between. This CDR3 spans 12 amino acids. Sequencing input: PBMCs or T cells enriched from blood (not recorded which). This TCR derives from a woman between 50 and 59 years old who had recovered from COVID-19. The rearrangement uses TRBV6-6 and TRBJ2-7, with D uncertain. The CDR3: CASSYSNNEQYF. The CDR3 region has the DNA TGTGCCAGCAGTTACTCGAACAACGAGCAGTACTTC.